This entry describes one T cell receptor (beta chain). Its antigen is as yet unknown. Profiled with immunoSEQ multiplex PCR; TCRdb holds only in-frame clones, not every one. The data contain hundreds of thousands of clones, about 88% of them singletons. V trimming: 3 bases; J trimming: 4 bases; junction bases outside the gene matches: 12. CDR1 is SGDLS and CDR2 is YYNGEE in the germline V gene. This CDR3 contains 19 residues. This sample is part of a study of Ad26.COV2.S vaccination and SARS-CoV-2 variants. Study at large: Donor was assigned to the Ad26.COV2.S arm of trial COV1001.

The sample's treatment: 19 received Ad26.COV2.S at low or high dose, single or two shots; 5 received placebo; per-sample allocation not given. Sampling was performed 63 days after the first vaccine or placebo injection. Points from the study as a whole: Vaccine recipients and placebo recipients showed similar non-spike TCR breadth.

The chain employs TRBV9 and TRBJ2-1, with 14 bases fitting TRBD2. Material: peripheral blood, obtained in a trial of Ad26.COV2.S vaccine versus placebo. This TCR was recovered from a person aged 18-60 years who received the Ad26.COV2.S COVID-19 vaccine or a placebo. The CDR3: CASSDQGGTSGSVYNEQFF. The CDR3, as DNA: TGTGCCAGCAGCGACCAAGGAGGGACTAGCGGGAGTGTATACAATGAGCAGTTCTTC.